This T cell receptor beta chain is drawn from a study of identifying expanded T cells in peripheral blood. This table comes from immunoSEQ multiplex PCR, and its TCRdb copy is limited to in-frame clones, with some not included. The sample has some 77,000 clones, around 89% seen once; the top ten hold under 20%. A remark on this clone: The target antigen is unknown.

Findings of the study overall: Technical replicates showed around 1.2 changed clones; approximately two weeks 15 to 20; four weeks 19. Variance in clone template counts between approximately 2-week samples significantly increased with total template count across all healthy donors.

This CDR3 has 14 residues. Germline trimming cut 3 bases from V and 13 bases from J; bases unmatched to any gene: 9. Germline CDR1 reads MNHEY; CDR2 reads SMNVEV (reference sequence). Healthy donors had no documented immune events, such as infections, while sampled. Sequencing used blood. The clonotype was recovered from a person aged 18 to 69 in good health. The V gene is TRBV27, the J gene TRBJ1-6; 7 bases align to TRBD1. CDR3 amino acids: CASSFDRVVTPLHF. DNA of the CDR3: TGTGCCAGCAGTTTCGACAGGGTTGTGACGCCCCTCCACTTT.